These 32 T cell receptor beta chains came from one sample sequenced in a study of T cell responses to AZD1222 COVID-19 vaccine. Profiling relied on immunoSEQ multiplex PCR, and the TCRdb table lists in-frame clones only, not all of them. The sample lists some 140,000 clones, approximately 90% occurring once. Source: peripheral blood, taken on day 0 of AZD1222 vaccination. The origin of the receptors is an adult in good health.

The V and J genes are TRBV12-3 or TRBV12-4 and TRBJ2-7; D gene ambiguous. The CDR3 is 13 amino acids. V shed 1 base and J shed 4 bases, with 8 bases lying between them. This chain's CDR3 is CASSLGQTYEQYF. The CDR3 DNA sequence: TGTGCCAGCAGTTTAGGGCAGACGTACGAGCAGTACTTC.

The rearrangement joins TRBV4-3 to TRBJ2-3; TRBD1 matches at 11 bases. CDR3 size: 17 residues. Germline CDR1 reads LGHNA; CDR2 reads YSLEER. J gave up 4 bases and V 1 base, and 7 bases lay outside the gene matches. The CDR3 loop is CASSQVSGQGAADTQYF. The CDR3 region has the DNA TGCGCCAGCAGCCAAGTTTCTGGACAGGGGGCGGCAGATACGCAGTATTTT.

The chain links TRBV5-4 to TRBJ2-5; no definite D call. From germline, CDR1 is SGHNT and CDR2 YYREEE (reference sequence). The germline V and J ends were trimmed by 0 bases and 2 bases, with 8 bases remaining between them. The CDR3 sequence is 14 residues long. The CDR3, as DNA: TGTGCCAGCAGCTTGGCTGCTAAACAAGAGACCCAGTACTTC. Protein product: CASSLAAKQETQYF.

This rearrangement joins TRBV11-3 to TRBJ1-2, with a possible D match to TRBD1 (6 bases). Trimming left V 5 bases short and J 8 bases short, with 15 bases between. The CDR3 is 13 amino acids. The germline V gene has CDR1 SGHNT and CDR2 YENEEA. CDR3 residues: CASSQRGYSGYTF. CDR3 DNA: TGTGCCAGCAGCCAAAGGGGGTATAGCGGCTACACCTTC.

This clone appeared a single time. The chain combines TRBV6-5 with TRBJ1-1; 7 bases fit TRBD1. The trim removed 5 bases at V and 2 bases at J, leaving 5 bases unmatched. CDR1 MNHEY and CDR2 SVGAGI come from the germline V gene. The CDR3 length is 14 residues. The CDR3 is CASSRTGLNTEAFF. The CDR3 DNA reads TGTGCCAGCAGTAGGACAGGTCTTAACACTGAAGCTTTCTTT.

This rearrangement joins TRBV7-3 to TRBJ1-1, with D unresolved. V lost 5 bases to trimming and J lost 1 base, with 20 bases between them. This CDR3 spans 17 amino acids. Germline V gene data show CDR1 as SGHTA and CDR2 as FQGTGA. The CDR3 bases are TGTGCCAGCAGCCGATCACGGATCGGAGCTGCGAACACTGAAGCTTTCTTT. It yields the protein CASSRSRIGAANTEAFF.

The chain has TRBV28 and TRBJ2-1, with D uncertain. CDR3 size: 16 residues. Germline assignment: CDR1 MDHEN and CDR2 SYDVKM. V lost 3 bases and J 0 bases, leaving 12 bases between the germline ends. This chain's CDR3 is CASSFLSVSSYNEQFF. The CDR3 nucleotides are TGTGCCAGCAGTTTCCTTTCGGTAAGCTCCTACAATGAGCAGTTCTTC.

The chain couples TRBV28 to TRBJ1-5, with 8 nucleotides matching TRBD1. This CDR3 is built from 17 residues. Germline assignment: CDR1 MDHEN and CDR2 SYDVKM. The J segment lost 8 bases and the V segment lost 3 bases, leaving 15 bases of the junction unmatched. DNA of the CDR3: TGTGCCAGCAGTTTGAGCCTGGACAGGGTCTTGGATAAGCCCCAGCATTTT. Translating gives CASSLSLDRVLDKPQHF.

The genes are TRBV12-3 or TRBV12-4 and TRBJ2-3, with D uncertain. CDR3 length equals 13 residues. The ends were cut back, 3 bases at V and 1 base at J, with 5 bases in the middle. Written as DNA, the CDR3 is TGTGCCAGCAGTTTGCCAGGCACAGATACGCAGTATTTT. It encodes CASSLPGTDTQYF.

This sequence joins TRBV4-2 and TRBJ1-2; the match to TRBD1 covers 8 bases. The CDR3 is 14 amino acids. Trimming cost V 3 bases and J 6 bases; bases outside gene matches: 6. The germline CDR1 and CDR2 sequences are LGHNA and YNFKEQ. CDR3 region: CASSHLGQVNGYTF. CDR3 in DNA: TGTGCCAGCAGCCACCTGGGACAGGTGAATGGCTACACCTTC.

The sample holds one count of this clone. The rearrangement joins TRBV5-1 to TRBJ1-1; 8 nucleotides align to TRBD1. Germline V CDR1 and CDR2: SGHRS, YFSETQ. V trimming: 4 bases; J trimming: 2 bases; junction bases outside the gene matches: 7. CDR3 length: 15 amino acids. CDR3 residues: CASSLTGVTNTEAFF. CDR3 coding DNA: TGCGCCAGCAGCCTGACAGGGGTTACAAACACTGAAGCTTTCTTT. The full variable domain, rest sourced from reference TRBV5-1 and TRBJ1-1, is KAGVTQTPRYLIKTRGQQVTLSCSPISGHRSVSWYQQTPGQGLQFLFEYFSETQRNKGNFPGRFSGRQFSNSRSEMNVSTLELGDSALYLCASSLTGVTNTEAFFGQGTRLTVV.

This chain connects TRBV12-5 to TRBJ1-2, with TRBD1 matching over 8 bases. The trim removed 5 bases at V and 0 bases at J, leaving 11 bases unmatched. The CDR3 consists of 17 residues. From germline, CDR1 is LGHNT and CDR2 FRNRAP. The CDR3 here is CASGPNSRGPTNYGYTF. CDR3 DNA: TGTGCTAGTGGTCCAAACTCCAGGGGGCCGACTAACTATGGCTACACCTTC.

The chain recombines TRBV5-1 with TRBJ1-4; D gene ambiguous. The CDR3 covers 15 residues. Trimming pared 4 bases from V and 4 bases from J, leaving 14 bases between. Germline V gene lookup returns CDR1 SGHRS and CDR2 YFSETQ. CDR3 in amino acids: CASSKGPESNEKLFF. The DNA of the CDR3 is TGCGCCAGCAGCAAAGGACCGGAAAGTAATGAAAAACTGTTTTTT.

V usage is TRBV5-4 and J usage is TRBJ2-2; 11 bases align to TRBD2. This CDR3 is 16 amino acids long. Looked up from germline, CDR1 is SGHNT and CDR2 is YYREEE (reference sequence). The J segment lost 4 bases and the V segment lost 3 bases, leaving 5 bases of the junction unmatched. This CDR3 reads CASSWNSGRGTGELFF. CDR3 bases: TGTGCCAGCAGCTGGAATAGCGGGAGGGGCACCGGGGAGCTGTTTTTT.

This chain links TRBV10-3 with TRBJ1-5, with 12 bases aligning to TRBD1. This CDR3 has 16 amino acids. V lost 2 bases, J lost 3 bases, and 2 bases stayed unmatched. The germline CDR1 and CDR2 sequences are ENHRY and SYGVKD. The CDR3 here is CAISERDRGHNQPQHF. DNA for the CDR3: TGTGCCATCAGTGAGCGGGACAGGGGGCACAATCAGCCCCAGCATTTT.

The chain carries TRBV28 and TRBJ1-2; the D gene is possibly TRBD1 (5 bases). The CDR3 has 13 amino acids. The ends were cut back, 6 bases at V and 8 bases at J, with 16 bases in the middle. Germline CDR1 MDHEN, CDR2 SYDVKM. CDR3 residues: CASRPPGIGGYTF. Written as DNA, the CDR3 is TGTGCCAGCAGGCCCCCAGGGATAGGAGGCTACACCTTC.

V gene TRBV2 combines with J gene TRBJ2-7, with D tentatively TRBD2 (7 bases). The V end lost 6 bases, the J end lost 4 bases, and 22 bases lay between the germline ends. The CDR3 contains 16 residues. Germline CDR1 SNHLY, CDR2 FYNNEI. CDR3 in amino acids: CASSAVGGAGAYEQYF. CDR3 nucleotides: TGTGCCAGCAGCGCCGTTGGGGGGGCTGGCGCGTACGAGCAGTACTTC.

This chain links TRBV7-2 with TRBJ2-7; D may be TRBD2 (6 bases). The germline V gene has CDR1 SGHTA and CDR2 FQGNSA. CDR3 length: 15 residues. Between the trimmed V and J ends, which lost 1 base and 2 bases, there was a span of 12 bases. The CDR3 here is CASSLGGGLPYEQYF. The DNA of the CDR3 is TGTGCCAGCAGCTTAGGGGGAGGCCTACCCTACGAGCAGTACTTC. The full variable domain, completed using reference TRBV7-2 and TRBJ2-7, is GAGVSQSPSNKVTEKGKDVELRCDPISGHTALYWYRQSLGQGLEFLIYFQGNSAPDKSGLPSDRFSAERTGGSVSTLTIQRTQQEDSAVYLCASSLGGGLPYEQYFGPGTRLTVT.

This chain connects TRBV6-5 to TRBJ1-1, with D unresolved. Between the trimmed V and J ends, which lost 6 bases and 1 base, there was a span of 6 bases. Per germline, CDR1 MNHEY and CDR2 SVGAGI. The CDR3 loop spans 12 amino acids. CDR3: CASSRKNTEAFF. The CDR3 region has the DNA TGTGCCAGCAGCCGGAAGAACACTGAAGCTTTCTTT.

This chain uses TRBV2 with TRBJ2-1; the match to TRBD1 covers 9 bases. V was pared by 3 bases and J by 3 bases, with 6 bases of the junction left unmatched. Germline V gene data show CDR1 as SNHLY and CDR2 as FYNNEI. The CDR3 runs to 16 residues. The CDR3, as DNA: TGTGCCAGCAGTGATCTGGGACAGGGCCTCTACAATGAGCAGTTCTTC. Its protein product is CASSDLGQGLYNEQFF.

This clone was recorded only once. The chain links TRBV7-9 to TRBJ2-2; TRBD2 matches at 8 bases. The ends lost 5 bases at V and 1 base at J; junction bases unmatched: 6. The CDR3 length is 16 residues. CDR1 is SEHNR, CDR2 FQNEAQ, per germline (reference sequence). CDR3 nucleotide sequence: TGTGCCAGCAGCAAAGGACTAGCTGGGAACACCGGGGAGCTGTTTTTT. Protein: CASSKGLAGNTGELFF.

CDR3 sequence reads: CATSDPIWTGVKIDQPQHF. The CDR3 DNA reads as TGTGCCACCAGTGACCCCATCTGGACAGGGGTAAAAATCGATCAGCCCCAGCATTTT. V gene TRBV24-1 combines with J gene TRBJ1-5, with 9 bases identical to TRBD1. There are 19 residues in the CDR3. Germline lookup yields CDR1 KGHDR and CDR2 SFDVKD. Trimming cost V 4 bases and J 5 bases; bases outside gene matches: 17.

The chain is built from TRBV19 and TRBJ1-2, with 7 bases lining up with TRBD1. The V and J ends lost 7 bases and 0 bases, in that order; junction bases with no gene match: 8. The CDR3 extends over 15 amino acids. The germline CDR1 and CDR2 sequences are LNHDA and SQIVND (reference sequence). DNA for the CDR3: TGTGCCAGTACTCAACAGGGGACACCTAACTATGGCTACACCTTC. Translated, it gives CASTQQGTPNYGYTF. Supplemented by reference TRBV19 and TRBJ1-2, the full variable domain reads DGGITQSPKYLFRKEGQNVTLSCEQNLNHDAMYWYRQDPGQGLRLIYYSQIVNDFQKGDIAEGYSVSREKKESFPLTVTSAQKNPTAFYLCASTQQGTPNYGYTFGSGTRLTVV.

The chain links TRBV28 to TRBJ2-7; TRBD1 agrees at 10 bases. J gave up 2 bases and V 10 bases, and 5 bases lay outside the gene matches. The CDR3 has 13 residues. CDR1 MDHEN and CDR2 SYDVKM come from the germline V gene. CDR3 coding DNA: TGTGCCACCTTGGGACAGGGGACCTACGAGCAGTACTTC. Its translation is CATLGQGTYEQYF. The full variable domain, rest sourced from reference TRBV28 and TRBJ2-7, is DVKVTQSSRYLVKRTGEKVFLECVQDMDHENMFWYRQDPGLGLRLIYFSYDVKMKEKGDIPEGYSVSREKKERFSLILESASTNQTSMYLCATLGQGTYEQYFGPGTRLTVT.

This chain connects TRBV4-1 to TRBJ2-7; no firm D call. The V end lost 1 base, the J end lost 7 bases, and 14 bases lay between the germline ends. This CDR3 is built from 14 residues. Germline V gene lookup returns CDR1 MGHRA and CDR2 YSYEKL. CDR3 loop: CASSQASPPREQYF. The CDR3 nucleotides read TGCGCCAGCAGCCAAGCCTCCCCTCCGCGGGAGCAGTACTTC.

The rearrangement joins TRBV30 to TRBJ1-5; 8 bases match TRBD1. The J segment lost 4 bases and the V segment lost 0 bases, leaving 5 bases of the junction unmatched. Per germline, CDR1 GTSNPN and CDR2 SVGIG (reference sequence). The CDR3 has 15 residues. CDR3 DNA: TGTGCCTGGAGTGTGTCCGGGACAGGTAATCAGCCCCAGCATTTT. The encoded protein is CAWSVSGTGNQPQHF.

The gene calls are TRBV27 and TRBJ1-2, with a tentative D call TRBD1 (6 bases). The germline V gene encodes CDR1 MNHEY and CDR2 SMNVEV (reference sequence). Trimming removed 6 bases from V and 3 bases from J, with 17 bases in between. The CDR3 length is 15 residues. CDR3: CASSPMGGPDYGYTF. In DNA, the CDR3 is TGTGCCAGCAGCCCGATGGGGGGGCCAGACTATGGCTACACCTTC.

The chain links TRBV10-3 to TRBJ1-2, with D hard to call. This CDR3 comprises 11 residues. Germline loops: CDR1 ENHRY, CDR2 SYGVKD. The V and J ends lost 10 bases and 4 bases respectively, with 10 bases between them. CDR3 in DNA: TGTGCCACCGTGGACGTCTATGGCTACACCTTC. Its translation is CATVDVYGYTF.

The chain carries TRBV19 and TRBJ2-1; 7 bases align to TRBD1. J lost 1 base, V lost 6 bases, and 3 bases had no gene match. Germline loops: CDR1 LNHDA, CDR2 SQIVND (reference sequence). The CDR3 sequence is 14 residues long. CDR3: CASSPTGSYNEQFF. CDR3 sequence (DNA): TGTGCCAGTAGCCCGACAGGGTCCTACAATGAGCAGTTCTTC.

The CDR3 here is CASSLTSGRDSYEQYF. CDR3 coding DNA: TGTGCCAGCAGCCTTACTAGCGGGAGGGACTCCTACGAGCAGTACTTC. The rearrangement joins TRBV7-6 to TRBJ2-7; 13 nucleotides align to TRBD2. The ends lost 5 bases at V and 0 bases at J; junction bases unmatched: 4. CDR3 length equals 16 residues. Germline V gene data show CDR1 as SGHVS and CDR2 as FNYEAQ.

As DNA, the CDR3 is TGTGCCTGGAGTCAACGACAGGGGGCAACTAATGAAAAACTGTTTTTT. It codes for CAWSQRQGATNEKLFF. The chain recombines TRBV30 with TRBJ1-4; TRBD1 aligns across 9 bases. J lost 0 bases, V lost 2 bases, and 4 bases had no gene match. Germline V gives CDR1 GTSNPN, CDR2 SVGIG (reference sequence). This CDR3 is 16 amino acids long.

The DNA of the CDR3 is TGTGCCAGCAGCCCAACCCAAAGCGGGACGTACAATGAGCAGTTCTTC. Its protein is CASSPTQSGTYNEQFF. This sequence joins TRBV7-6 and TRBJ2-1, with 7 nucleotides matching TRBD2. In germline, CDR1 is SGHVS, CDR2 FNYEAQ. The CDR3 is made up of 16 amino acids. Trimming at V came to 5 bases and at J to 4 bases, leaving 11 bases not matched to a gene.